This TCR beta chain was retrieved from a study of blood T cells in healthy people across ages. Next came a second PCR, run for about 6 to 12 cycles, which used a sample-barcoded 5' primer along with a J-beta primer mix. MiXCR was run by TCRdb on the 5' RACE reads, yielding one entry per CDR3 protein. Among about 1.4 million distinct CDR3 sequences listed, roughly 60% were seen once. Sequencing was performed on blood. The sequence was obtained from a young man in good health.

DNA of the CDR3: TGCAGTGCTACATATCGGGGGGTACAAGAGACCCAGTACTTC. Amino acid sequence: CSATYRGVQETQYF. The V gene is TRBV20-1, the J gene TRBJ2-5, with 7 nucleotides matching TRBD2. This CDR3 has 14 amino acids. Germline V gene data show CDR1 as DFQATT and CDR2 as SNEGSKA (reference sequence). After removal of 4 bases from V and 2 bases from J, the junction contained 7 bases not matched to a gene.